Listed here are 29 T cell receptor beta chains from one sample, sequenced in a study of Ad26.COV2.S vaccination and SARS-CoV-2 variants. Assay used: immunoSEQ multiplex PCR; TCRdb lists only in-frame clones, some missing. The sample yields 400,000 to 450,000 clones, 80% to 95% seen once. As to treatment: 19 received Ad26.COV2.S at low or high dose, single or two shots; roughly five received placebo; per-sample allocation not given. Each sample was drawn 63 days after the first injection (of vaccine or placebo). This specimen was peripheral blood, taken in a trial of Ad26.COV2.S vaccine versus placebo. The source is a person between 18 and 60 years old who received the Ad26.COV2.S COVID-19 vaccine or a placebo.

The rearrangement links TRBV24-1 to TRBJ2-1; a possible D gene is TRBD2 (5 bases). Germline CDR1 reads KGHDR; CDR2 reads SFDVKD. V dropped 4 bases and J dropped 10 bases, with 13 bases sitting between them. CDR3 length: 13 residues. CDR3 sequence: CATSEASWGEQFF. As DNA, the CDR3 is TGTGCCACCAGTGAAGCTAGCTGGGGAGAGCAGTTCTTC.

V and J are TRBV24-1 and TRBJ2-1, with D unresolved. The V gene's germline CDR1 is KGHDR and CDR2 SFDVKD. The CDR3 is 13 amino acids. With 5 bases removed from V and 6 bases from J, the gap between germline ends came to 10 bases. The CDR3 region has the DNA TGTGCCACCAGTGCCGCAAACCTCAATGAGCAGTTCTTC. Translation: CATSAANLNEQFF.

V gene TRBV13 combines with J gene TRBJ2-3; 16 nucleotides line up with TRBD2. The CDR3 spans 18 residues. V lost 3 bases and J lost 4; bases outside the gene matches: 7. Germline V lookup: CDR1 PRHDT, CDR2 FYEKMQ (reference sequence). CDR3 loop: CASSFQGLAGGPSDTQYF. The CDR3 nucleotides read TGTGCCAGCAGCTTTCAGGGACTAGCGGGAGGGCCGTCAGATACGCAGTATTTT.

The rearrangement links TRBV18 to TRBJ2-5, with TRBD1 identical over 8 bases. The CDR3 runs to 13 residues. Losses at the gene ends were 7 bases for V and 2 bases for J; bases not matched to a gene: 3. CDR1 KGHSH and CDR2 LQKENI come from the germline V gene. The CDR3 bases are TGTGCCAGCTTACAGGGGGGTCAAGAGACCCAGTACTTC. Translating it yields CASLQGGQETQYF.

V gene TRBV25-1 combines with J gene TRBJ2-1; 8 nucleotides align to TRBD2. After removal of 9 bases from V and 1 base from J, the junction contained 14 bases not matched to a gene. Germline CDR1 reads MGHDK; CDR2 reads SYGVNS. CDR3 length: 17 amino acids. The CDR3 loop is CASQLSSGSGSYNEQFF. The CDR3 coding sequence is TGTGCCAGTCAGTTGTCGAGCGGGAGTGGTTCCTACAATGAGCAGTTCTTC.

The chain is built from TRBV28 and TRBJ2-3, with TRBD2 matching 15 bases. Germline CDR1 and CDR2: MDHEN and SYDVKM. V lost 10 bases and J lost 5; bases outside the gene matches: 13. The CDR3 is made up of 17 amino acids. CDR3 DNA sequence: TGTGCCACAGCCACAGGAGGACTAGCGGGAGGGGTAGATACGCAGTATTTT. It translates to CATATGGLAGGVDTQYF.

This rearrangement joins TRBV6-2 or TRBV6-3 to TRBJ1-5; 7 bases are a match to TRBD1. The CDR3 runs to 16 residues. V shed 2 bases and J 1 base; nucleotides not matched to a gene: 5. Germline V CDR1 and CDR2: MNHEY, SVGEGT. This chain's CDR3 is CASSYPAGQSNQPQHF. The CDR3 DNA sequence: TGTGCCAGCAGTTACCCCGCGGGACAGAGCAATCAGCCCCAGCATTTT.

CDR3 in DNA: TGTGCCAGCAGCCCATCCGGGACTAGCTCCTACAATGAGCAGTTCTTC. Translated, it gives CASSPSGTSSYNEQFF. V usage is TRBV7-3 and J usage is TRBJ2-1; TRBD2 agrees at 8 bases. CDR1 SGHTA and CDR2 FQGTGA come from the germline V gene. The junction had 6 bases not matched to a gene; V was cut back by 5 bases and J by 0 bases. The CDR3 consists of 16 residues.

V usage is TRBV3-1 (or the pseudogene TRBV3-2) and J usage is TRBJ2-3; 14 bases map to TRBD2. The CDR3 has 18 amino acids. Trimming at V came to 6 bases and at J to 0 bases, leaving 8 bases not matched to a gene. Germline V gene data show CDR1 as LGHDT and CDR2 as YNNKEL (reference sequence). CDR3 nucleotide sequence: TGTGCCAGCAGACCGGGGACTAGCGGGAGCCCCAGCACAGATACGCAGTATTTT. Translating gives CASRPGTSGSPSTDTQYF.

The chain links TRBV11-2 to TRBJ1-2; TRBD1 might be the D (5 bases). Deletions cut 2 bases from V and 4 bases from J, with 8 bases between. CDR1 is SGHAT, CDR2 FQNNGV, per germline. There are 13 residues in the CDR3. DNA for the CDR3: TGTGCCAGCAGCTTAAGGGACCTCTATGGCTACACCTTC. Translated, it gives CASSLRDLYGYTF.

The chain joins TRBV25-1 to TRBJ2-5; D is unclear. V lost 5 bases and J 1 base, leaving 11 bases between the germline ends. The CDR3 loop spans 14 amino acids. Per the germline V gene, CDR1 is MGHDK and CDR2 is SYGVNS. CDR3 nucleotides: TGTGCCAGCAGTCCAAATCCAGTCCAAGAGACCCAGTACTTC. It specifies CASSPNPVQETQYF.

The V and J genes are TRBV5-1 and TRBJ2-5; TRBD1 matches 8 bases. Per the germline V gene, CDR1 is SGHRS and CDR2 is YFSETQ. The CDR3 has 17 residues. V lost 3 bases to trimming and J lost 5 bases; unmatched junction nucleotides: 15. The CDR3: CASSWSEAGGAWETQYF. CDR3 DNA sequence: TGCGCCAGCAGCTGGTCTGAGGCAGGGGGCGCCTGGGAGACCCAGTACTTC.

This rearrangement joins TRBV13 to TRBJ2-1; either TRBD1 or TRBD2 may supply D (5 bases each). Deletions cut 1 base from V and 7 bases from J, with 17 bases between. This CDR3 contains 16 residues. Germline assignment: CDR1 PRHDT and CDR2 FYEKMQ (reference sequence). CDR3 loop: CASSLAGPQDGNEQFF. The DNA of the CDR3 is TGTGCCAGCAGCTTAGCGGGACCACAAGACGGAAATGAGCAGTTCTTC.

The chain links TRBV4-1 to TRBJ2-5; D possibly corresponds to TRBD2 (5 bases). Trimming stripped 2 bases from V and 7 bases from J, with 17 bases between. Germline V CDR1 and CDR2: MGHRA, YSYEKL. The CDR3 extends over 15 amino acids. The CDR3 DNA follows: TGCGCCAGCAGCCAAAACCCCGGACTCCCAGGGACCCAGTACTTC. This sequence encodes CASSQNPGLPGTQYF.

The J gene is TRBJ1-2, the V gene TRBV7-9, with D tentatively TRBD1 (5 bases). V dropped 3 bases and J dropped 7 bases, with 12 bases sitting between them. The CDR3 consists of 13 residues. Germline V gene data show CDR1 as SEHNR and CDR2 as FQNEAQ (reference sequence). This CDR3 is CASSFQGGSGYTF. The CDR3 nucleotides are TGTGCCAGCAGCTTTCAGGGAGGAAGTGGCTACACCTTC. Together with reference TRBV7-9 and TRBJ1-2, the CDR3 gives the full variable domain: DTGVSQNPRHKITKRGQNVTFRCDPISEHNRLYWYRQTLGQGPEFLTYFQNEAQLEKSRLLSDRFSAERPKGSFSTLEIQRTEQGDSAMYLCASSFQGGSGYTFGSGTRLTVV.

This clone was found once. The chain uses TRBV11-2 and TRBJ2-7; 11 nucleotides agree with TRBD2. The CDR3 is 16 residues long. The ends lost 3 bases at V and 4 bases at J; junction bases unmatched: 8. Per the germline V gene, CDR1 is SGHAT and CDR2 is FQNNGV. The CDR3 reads CASSLEGGLAGYEQYF. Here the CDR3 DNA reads TGTGCCAGCAGCTTGGAAGGAGGACTAGCGGGTTACGAGCAGTACTTC.

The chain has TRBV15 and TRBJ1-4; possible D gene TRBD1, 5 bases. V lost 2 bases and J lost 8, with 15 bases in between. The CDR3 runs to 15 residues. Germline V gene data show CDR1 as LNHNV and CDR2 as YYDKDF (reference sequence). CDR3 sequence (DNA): TGTGCCACCAGCAGACAACCCAGGGTGGGGGAAAAACTGTTTTTT. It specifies CATSRQPRVGEKLFF.

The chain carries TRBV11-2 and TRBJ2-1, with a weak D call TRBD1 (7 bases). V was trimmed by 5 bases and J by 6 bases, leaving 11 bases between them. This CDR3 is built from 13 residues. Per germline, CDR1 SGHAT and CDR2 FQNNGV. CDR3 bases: TGTGCCAGCAGCCAGGGGGGAATCAATGAGCAGTTCTTC. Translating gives CASSQGGINEQFF.

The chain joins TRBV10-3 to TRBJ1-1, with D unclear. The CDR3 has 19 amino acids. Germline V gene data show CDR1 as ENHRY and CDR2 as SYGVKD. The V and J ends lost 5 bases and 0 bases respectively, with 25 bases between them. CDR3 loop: CAISSGRANTHRMNTEAFF. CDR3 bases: TGTGCCATCAGTTCCGGGAGAGCCAACACGCATCGGATGAACACTGAAGCTTTCTTT.

DNA of the CDR3: TGTGCCAGCAGTTACTCGAGGGGGGCGCAGAGGGCTTTCTTT. Residues: CASSYSRGAQRAFF. The rearrangement joins TRBV6-5 to TRBJ1-1; TRBD1 is a possible D gene (6 bases). Germline CDR1 reads MNHEY; CDR2 reads SVGAGI. There are 14 residues in the CDR3. V was pared by 0 bases and J by 11 bases, with 16 bases between.

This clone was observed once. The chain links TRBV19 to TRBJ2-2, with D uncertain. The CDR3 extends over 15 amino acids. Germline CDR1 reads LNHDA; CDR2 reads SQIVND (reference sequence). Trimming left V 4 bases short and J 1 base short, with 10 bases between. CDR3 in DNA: TGTGCCAGTAGTAAAGGGCAAATGAACACCGGGGAGCTGTTTTTT. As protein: CASSKGQMNTGELFF.

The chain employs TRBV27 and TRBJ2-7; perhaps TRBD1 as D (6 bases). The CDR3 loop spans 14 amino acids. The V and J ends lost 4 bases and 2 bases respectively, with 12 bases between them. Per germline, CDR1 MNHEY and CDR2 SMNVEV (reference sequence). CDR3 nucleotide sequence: TGTGCCAGCAGTTGGGGGCGAGCCGCCTACGAGCAGTACTTC. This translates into CASSWGRAAYEQYF.

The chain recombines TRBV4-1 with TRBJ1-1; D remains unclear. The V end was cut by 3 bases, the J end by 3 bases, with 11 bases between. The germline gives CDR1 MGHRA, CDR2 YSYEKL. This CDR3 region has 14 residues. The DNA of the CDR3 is TGCGCCAGCAGCCACCGGACGGAGTACACTGAAGCTTTCTTT. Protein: CASSHRTEYTEAFF.

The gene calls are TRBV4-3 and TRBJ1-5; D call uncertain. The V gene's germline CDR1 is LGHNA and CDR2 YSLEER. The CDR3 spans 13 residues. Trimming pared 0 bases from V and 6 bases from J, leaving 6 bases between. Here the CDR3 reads CASSQDAGQPQHF. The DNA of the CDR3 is TGCGCCAGCAGCCAAGATGCTGGTCAGCCCCAGCATTTT.

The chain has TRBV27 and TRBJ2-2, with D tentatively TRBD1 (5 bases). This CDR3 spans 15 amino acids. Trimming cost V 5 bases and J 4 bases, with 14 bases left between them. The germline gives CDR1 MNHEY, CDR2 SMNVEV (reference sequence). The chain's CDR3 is CASSPTRQLTGELFF. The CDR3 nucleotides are TGTGCCAGCAGTCCTACGAGACAGCTCACCGGGGAGCTGTTTTTT.

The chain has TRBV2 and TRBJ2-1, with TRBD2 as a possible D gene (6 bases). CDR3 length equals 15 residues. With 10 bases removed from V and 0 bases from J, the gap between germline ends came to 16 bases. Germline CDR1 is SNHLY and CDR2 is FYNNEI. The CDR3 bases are TGTGCCATCCCGACTCCAGCGGGCTCCTACAATGAGCAGTTCTTC. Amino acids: CAIPTPAGSYNEQFF.

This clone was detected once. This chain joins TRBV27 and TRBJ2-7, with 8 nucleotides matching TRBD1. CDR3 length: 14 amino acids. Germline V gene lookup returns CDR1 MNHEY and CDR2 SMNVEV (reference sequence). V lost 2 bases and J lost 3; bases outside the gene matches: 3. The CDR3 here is CASSLAGTGYEQYF. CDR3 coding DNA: TGTGCCAGCAGTTTAGCCGGGACAGGCTACGAGCAGTACTTC.

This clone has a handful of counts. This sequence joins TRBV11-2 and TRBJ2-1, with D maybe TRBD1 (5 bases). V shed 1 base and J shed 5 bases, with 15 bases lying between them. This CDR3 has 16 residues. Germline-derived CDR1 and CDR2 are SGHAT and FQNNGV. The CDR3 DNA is TGTGCCAGCAGCTTAGTTGGGGCAGGGTGGGACAATGAGCAGTTCTTC. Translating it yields CASSLVGAGWDNEQFF.

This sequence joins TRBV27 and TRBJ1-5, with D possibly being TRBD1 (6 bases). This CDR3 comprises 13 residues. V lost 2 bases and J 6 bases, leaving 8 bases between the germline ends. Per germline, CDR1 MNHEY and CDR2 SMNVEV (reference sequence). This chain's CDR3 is CASSLTGRQPQHF. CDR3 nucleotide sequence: TGTGCCAGCAGTTTAACAGGGCGTCAGCCCCAGCATTTT.